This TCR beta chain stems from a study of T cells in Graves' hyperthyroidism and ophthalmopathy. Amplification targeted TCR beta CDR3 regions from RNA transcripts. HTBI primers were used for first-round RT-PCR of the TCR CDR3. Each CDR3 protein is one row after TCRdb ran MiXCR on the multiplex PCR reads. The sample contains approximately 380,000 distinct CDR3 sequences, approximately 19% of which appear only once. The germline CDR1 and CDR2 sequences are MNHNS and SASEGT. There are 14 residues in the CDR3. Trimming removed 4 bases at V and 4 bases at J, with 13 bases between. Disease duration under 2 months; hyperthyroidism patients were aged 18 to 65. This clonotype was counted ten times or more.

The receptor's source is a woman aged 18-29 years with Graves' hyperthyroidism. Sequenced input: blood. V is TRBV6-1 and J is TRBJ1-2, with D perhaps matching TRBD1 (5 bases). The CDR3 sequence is CASSVERGRYGYTF. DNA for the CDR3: TGTGCCAGCAGTGTAGAAAGGGGCCGCTATGGCTACACCTTC.